This TCR beta chain was identified in a study of blood T cell repertoires in COVID-19. About the study: Acute-phase and convalescent COVID-19 samples originated in the United States, Italy and Spain. From T cells, B-cell-depleted T cells, or PBMCs came the material, which was cDNA or gDNA.

Source study methods: Quantification of nucleated cells was approximated via reference gene primer amplification. Repertoires were generated with immunoSEQ multiplex PCR, while TCRdb's copy carries only in-frame clones and drops some. V and J calls and clone size are as listed in that table; D and trimming were resolved from the DNA. The top ten hold about a sixth of the sample, which has 210,000 or so clones, roughly 84% seen once. J lost 8 bases, V lost 5 bases, and 5 bases had no gene match. CDR3 length equals 12 residues. Germline assignment: CDR1 SQVTM and CDR2 ANQGSEA. This sequence originates from an elderly woman with active or convalescent COVID-19. V usage is TRBV29-1 and J usage is TRBJ2-1, with 8 bases identical to TRBD2. The source material was peripheral blood. CDR3 sequence (DNA): TGCAGCGTTTCGACTAGCGCCCATGAGCAGTTCTTC. It yields the protein CSVSTSAHEQFF.